This is a list of T cell receptor beta chains from one sample in a study of CD4+ T cells in melanoma. Assay used: immunoSEQ multiplex PCR; TCRdb lists only in-frame clones, some missing. The repertoire includes about 50,000 clones, roughly 89% of them detected once, and about 10% sits in the top ten. Sequenced input: peripheral blood. The receptors originated from a human donor with melanoma. CDR3s include the opening cysteine and the closing phenylalanine or tryptophan. Fields, in order: V gene, D gene, J gene, clone size, CDR3 DNA, CDR3 protein. D genes are given only for firm matches. Size is stated for part of the rows, as once, few or many counts, or as a class when the clone is expanded.

V: TRBV18; D: NA; J: TRBJ1-2; size: once; DNA: TGTGCCAGCTCACCCCCGGACAAACGAGGCTATGGCTACACCTTC; CDR3: CASSPPDKRGYGYTF
V: TRBV7-3; D: NA; J: TRBJ2-1; size: NA; DNA: TGTGCCAGCAGCTTAAATTTCTATAGCAGGGGGGGTAACAATGAGCAGTTCTTC; CDR3: CASSLNFYSRGGNNEQFF
V: TRBV6-1; D: NA; J: TRBJ2-3; size: NA; DNA: TGTGCCAGCAGTGCCGGTAGGACGCAGTATTTT; CDR3: CASSAGRTQYF
V: TRBV20-1; D: NA; J: TRBJ1-1; size: few; DNA: TGCAGTGCTCCTCGTGGAGGGGGGGCTTTCTTT; CDR3: CSAPRGGGAFF
V: TRBV4-1; D: NA; J: TRBJ2-2; size: NA; DNA: TGCGCCAGCAGCCAAGAGCGGCAGGGGACGAACACCGGGGAGCTGTTTTTT; CDR3: CASSQERQGTNTGELFF
V: TRBV5-6; D: NA; J: TRBJ1-4; size: NA; DNA: TGTGCCAGCAGCTTCCGGACGAGCGGTGAAAAACTGTTTTTT; CDR3: CASSFRTSGEKLFF
V: TRBV10-1; D: NA; J: TRBJ2-1; size: NA; DNA: TGCGCCAGCAGTGAAGGGACCCACAATGAGCAGTTCTTC; CDR3: CASSEGTHNEQFF
V: TRBV6-5; D: NA; J: TRBJ1-2; size: NA; DNA: TGTGCCAGCAGTTACTCCGGATATGGCTACACCTTC; CDR3: CASSYSGYGYTF
V: TRBV7-6; D: TRBD2; J: TRBJ2-1; size: NA; DNA: TGTGCCAGCAGCCTGCCGGGGAGGGACAATGAGCAGTTCTTC; CDR3: CASSLPGRDNEQFF
V: TRBV5-1; D: TRBD1; J: TRBJ1-1; size: NA; DNA: TGCGCCAGCAGCACATTGGGACAGGGGAACACTGAAGCTTTCTTT; CDR3: CASSTLGQGNTEAFF
V: TRBV4-2; D: NA; J: TRBJ1-4; size: NA; DNA: TGTGCCAGCAGCCAAGGGCCCGGGACGGGGGATAATGAGGAAAAACTGTTTTTT; CDR3: CASSQGPGTGDNEEKLFF
V: TRBV30; D: TRBD1; J: TRBJ1-2; size: few; DNA: TGTTCAAGCAGGGGGCCCTATGGCTACACCTTC; CDR3: CSSRGPYGYTF
V: TRBV27; D: NA; J: TRBJ2-7; size: NA; DNA: TGTGCCAGCAGTTTAGGGATGGGCTCCTACGAGCAGTACTTC; CDR3: CASSLGMGSYEQYF
V: TRBV12-5; D: NA; J: TRBJ1-4; size: NA; DNA: TGTGCTAGTGGTGAGAGTGCAACTAATGAAAAACTGTTTTTT; CDR3: CASGESATNEKLFF
V: TRBV7-2; D: NA; J: TRBJ2-6; size: NA; DNA: TGTGCCAGCGGCTCCGGGTTCGCCGGGGCCAACGTCCTGACTTTC; CDR3: CASGSGFAGANVLTF